This is a list of T cell receptor beta chains from one sample in a study of monozygotic twins with inflammatory bowel disease. Reprocessing the 5' RACE reads, TCRdb reports a single entry for every CDR3 protein and omits DNA. Seen in this sample are 400,000 or so distinct CDR3 sequences; the ten most common clones hold 2% to 3%. The source material was blood. These receptors originate from a human donor with ulcerative colitis or Crohn's disease, or a healthy co-twin of an affected twin (not recorded which). Each CDR3 is given with its conserved first and last residue.

V,J,CDR3
TRBV7-9,TRBJ1-2,CASKFREGDGYTF
TRBV29-1,TRBJ1-2,CSVEDTGEKGYTF
TRBV28,TRBJ1-4,CASSLLSGTGGREKLFF
TRBV7-9,TRBJ2-1,CASSLALPGAYNEQFF
TRBV19,TRBJ2-2,CASRPAGANTGELFF
TRBV11-2,TRBJ2-1,CASSSTPSLAGGLVYNEQFF
TRBV20-1,TRBJ2-3,CSPRGGGGRTDTQYF
TRBV13,TRBJ2-2,CASSLPGTNTGELFF
TRBV29-1,TRBJ1-1,CSVEKSVVNTEAFF
TRBV6-2/TRBV6-3,TRBJ2-7,CASSYVQGTYEQYF
TRBV15,TRBJ2-2,CATSRVVVANTGELFF
TRBV6-5,TRBJ2-2,CASSFPGQGYTGELFF
TRBV25-1,TRBJ1-1,CATSGFGDTEAFF
TRBV11-2,TRBJ1-2,CASSLISGGGPRSNYGYTF
TRBV12-3/TRBV12-4,TRBJ1-2,CASSLEGRSGLDTF
TRBV9,TRBJ2-3,CASSPRLATDTQYF
TRBV18,TRBJ1-1,CASSPDRVVSTEAFF
TRBV3-1,TRBJ2-2,CASSRVGHPNTGELFF
TRBV7-8,TRBJ2-1,CASGTSYNEQFF
TRBV20-1,TRBJ2-6,CSAARGMEGANVLTF
TRBV19,TRBJ2-6,CASSSPGVSGANVLTF
TRBV18,TRBJ2-3,CASSPRQGKVTDTQYF
TRBV5-1,TRBJ2-1,CASTHGEGQGYNEQFF
TRBV12-3/TRBV12-4,TRBJ2-5,CASSQGLRETQYF
TRBV4-2,TRBJ2-7,CASSQESEPAYEQYF
TRBV30,TRBJ2-5,CAWSVPGYGATQYF
TRBV6-1,TRBJ1-1,CASSFKGYTEAFF
TRBV29-1,TRBJ2-5,CSVELTGETQYF
TRBV5-1,TRBJ1-4,CASSRHGYFNEKLFF
TRBV10-3,TRBJ2-1,CAISVSGGDYNEQFF
TRBV3-1,TRBJ1-1,CASSPLGQGWTEALF